This T cell receptor beta chain derives from a study of T cell changes during pregnancy in multiple sclerosis. TCRdb's table, derived via immunoSEQ multiplex PCR, lists solely in-frame clones and lacks some. The sample carries 100,000 or so clones, around 94% recorded once. The CDR3 loop spans 16 amino acids. From germline, CDR1 is MNHEY and CDR2 SMNVEV (reference sequence). Trimming removed 6 bases at V and 11 bases at J, with 28 bases between. The receptor's source is a female donor with multiple sclerosis, enrolled in a pregnancy study. Specimen: peripheral blood, collected in the second trimester of pregnancy. The genes are TRBV27 and TRBJ1-1; possible D gene TRBD1, 6 bases. The CDR3 loop is CASRLASGPGHGRAFF. CDR3 nucleotide sequence: TGTGCCAGCAGACTAGCGAGCGGACCGGGACATGGGAGGGCTTTCTTT.